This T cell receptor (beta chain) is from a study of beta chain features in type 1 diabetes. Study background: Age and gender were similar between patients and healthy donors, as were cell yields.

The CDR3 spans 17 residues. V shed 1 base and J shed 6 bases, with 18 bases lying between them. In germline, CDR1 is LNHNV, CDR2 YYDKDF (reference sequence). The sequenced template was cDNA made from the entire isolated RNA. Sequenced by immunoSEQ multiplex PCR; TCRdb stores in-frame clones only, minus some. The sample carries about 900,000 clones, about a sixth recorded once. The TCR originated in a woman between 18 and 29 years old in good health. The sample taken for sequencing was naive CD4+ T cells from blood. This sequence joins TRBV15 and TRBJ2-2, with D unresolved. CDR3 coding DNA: TGTGCCACCAGCAGAGTGTCAGTTTGGGGTGGCGCCGGGGAGCTGTTTTTT. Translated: CATSRVSVWGGAGELFF.